Each of the 26 T cell receptor beta chains below was sequenced from the same sample in a study of OX40 agonist ivuxolimab in advanced cancers. The library relied on the immunoSEQ multiplex PCR assay. TCRdb stores this immuneACCESS table with in-frame sequences only. Part of the clones is absent; in the studies checked, under half of the shortfall reflects unresolved V genes, and no reason is known for the rest. This sample comprises over 150,000 clones, 94% of them detected only once. Around 0.31% of the sample lies in the top ten. Here the sequenced sample was CD4+ or CD8+ T cells sorted from blood, taken in a trial of the OX40 agonist ivuxolimab. These receptors all come from an adult with an advanced solid tumor such as melanoma, head and neck, liver or kidney cancer.

This chain joins TRBV4-1 and TRBJ2-7; 7 bases map to TRBD1. The CDR3 runs to 14 residues. Germline V gene lookup returns CDR1 MGHRA and CDR2 YSYEKL. Trimming at V came to 1 base and at J to 5 bases, leaving 5 bases not matched to a gene. The CDR3: CASSQGQGINEQYF. DNA for the CDR3: TGCGCCAGCAGCCAAGGACAGGGTATTAACGAGCAGTACTTC.

The chain carries TRBV19 and TRBJ1-2; 7 positions agree with TRBD1. V gave up 1 base and J gave up 1 base; unmatched junction bases: 6. The germline V gene encodes CDR1 LNHDA and CDR2 SQIVND (reference sequence). The CDR3 totals 16 residues. The CDR3 region is CASSIAAGTVNYGYTF. The CDR3 coding sequence is TGTGCCAGTAGTATAGCCGCCGGGACAGTTAACTATGGCTACACCTTC.

J is TRBJ2-2 and V is TRBV6-6; 10 bases line up with TRBD1. V trimming: 2 bases; J trimming: 4 bases; junction bases outside the gene matches: 4. This CDR3 spans 16 amino acids. Germline-derived CDR1 and CDR2 are MNHNY and SVGAGI (reference sequence). The CDR3 sequence is CASSYGTGVGTGELFF. The CDR3 DNA reads as TGTGCCAGCAGTTACGGGACAGGGGTAGGCACCGGGGAGCTGTTTTTT.

V usage is TRBV29-1 and J usage is TRBJ1-6; TRBD1 matches at 10 bases. V lost 6 bases, J lost 10 bases, and 12 bases stayed unmatched. The CDR3 totals 15 residues. Per germline, CDR1 SQVTM and CDR2 ANQGSEA. In DNA, the CDR3 is TGCAGCGTACAGACAGGGGGCGGCGGATGGTCACCCCTCCACTTT. Encoded protein: CSVQTGGGGWSPLHF.

This chain connects TRBV4-3 to TRBJ1-5, with D possibly being TRBD1 (5 bases). The CDR3 contains 15 residues. Germline V CDR1 and CDR2: LGHNA, YSLEER. The germline V and J ends were trimmed by 0 bases and 7 bases, with 13 bases remaining between them. The CDR3 sequence: CASSQDHRPRQPQHF. Written as DNA, the CDR3 is TGCGCCAGCAGCCAAGATCACAGGCCTCGGCAGCCCCAGCATTTT.

The chain recombines TRBV6-5 with TRBJ2-5; D is ambiguous. Per the germline V gene, CDR1 is MNHEY and CDR2 is SVGAGI. The V end was cut by 6 bases, the J end by 1 base, with 12 bases between. The CDR3 is 14 amino acids. CDR3 in DNA: TGTGCCAGCAGCACCCCAAGCACCCAAGAGACCCAGTACTTC. This sequence encodes CASSTPSTQETQYF.

A word on this clone: At one end, the junction sequence differs from germline, possibly due to a read error. The chain carries TRBV7-7 and TRBJ2-6; D unresolved. Germline-derived CDR1 and CDR2 are SSHAT and FNYEAQ (reference sequence). The length of the CDR3 is 18 residues. In DNA, the CDR3 is TGTGCTAGCAGCCTCAGACCAGAAACTGACTCTGGGGCCAACGTCCTGACTTTC. It yields the protein CASSLRPETDSGANVLTF.

The chain is built from TRBV28 and TRBJ1-3; a possible D gene is TRBD1 (6 bases). Germline assignment: CDR1 MDHEN and CDR2 SYDVKM. V lost 7 bases, J lost 1 base, and 11 bases lay in between. The CDR3 totals 14 residues. CDR3 nucleotides: TGTGCCAGCAACCTCGGACAGTCTGGAAACACCATATATTTT. It specifies CASNLGQSGNTIYF.

This rearrangement joins TRBV6-5 to TRBJ2-7, with D possibly being TRBD1 (5 bases). CDR3 size: 15 residues. Trimming removed 0 bases at V and 3 bases at J, with 12 bases between. The germline V gene encodes CDR1 MNHEY and CDR2 SVGAGI. In DNA, the CDR3 is TGTGCCAGCAGTTACTCCGAAACAGGAAGCTACGAGCAGTACTTC. Its translation: CASSYSETGSYEQYF.

In DNA, the CDR3 is TGTGCCAGTCTCTTCCACGCCTACGAGCAGTACTTC. Translating gives CASLFHAYEQYF. V is TRBV6-1 and J is TRBJ2-7; D uncertain. Germline V gene lookup returns CDR1 MNHNS and CDR2 SASEGT. CDR3 length: 12 residues. Trimming took 9 bases from V and 2 from J, leaving 11 bases between them.

This chain links TRBV9 with TRBJ2-7; D is uncertain. The CDR3 runs 14 residues. Germline CDR1 is SGDLS and CDR2 is YYNGEE. Trimming took 4 bases from V and 2 from J, leaving 13 bases between them. The CDR3 bases are TGTGCCAGCAGCCCCTCCCCCCAGACCTACGAGCAGTACTTC. Protein sequence: CASSPSPQTYEQYF.

This chain links TRBV27 with TRBJ1-3; D is ambiguous. The germline gives CDR1 MNHEY, CDR2 SMNVEV (reference sequence). CDR3 size: 17 residues. Deletions cut 2 bases from V and 3 bases from J, with 17 bases between. Here the CDR3 reads CASSLTGWPEFGNTIYF. The CDR3 region has the DNA TGTGCCAGCAGTTTAACCGGATGGCCCGAGTTTGGAAACACCATATATTTT.

For this clone: The sample holds other DNA sequences that translate to the same CDR3. The V and J genes are TRBV28 and TRBJ2-7; D could derive from TRBD1 or TRBD2 (5 bases each). There are 14 residues in the CDR3. V was clipped by 4 bases and J by 7 bases, with 17 bases between them. Looked up from germline, CDR1 is MDHEN and CDR2 is SYDVKM. CDR3 in amino acids: CASSSDGALSEQYF. The CDR3 nucleotides read TGTGCCAGCAGTTCGGACGGGGCCTTGTCTGAGCAGTACTTC.

The chain couples TRBV28 to TRBJ1-1; D is unresolved. The CDR3 totals 14 residues. Germline CDR1 and CDR2: MDHEN and SYDVKM. Deletions cut 3 bases from V and 4 bases from J, with 12 bases between. This CDR3 is CASSLGHTGTEAFF. The CDR3 DNA sequence: TGTGCCAGCAGTTTGGGCCATACCGGCACTGAAGCTTTCTTT.

The V gene is TRBV18, the J gene TRBJ1-1; 9 bases agree with TRBD1. There are 16 residues in the CDR3. With 3 bases clipped from V and 4 bases from J, the junction kept 9 bases outside the gene matches. Germline V gene data show CDR1 as KGHSH and CDR2 as LQKENI. CDR3 residues: CASSPTGGNLGTEAFF. For the CDR3, the DNA is TGTGCCAGCTCACCGACAGGGGGAAACTTAGGCACTGAAGCTTTCTTT.

The V and J genes are TRBV6-6 and TRBJ1-5; D remains unclear. V was pared by 6 bases and J by 1 base, with 10 bases between. Per the germline V gene, CDR1 is MNHNY and CDR2 is SVGAGI (reference sequence). CDR3 length: 14 amino acids. The CDR3 nucleotides read TGTGCCAGCAGCAAAACCCACAGCAATCAGCCCCAGCATTTT. Its protein is CASSKTHSNQPQHF.

This chain uses TRBV18 with TRBJ2-7, with D unclear. Germline loops: CDR1 KGHSH, CDR2 LQKENI. This CDR3 is 13 amino acids long. The germline V and J ends were trimmed by 6 bases and 2 bases, with 11 bases remaining between them. This CDR3 is CASSQLRAYEQYF. The CDR3 nucleotides read TGTGCCAGCTCCCAACTGCGAGCCTACGAGCAGTACTTC.

This clone was counted once. The chain uses TRBV6-6 and TRBJ2-5; 7 bases match TRBD1. The CDR3 loop spans 14 amino acids. The V and J ends lost 2 bases and 1 base, in that order; junction bases with no gene match: 1. Germline V gene data show CDR1 as MNHNY and CDR2 as SVGAGI (reference sequence). The CDR3 reads CASSYDRAQETQYF. The CDR3 DNA reads TGTGCCAGCAGTTACGACAGGGCCCAAGAGACCCAGTACTTC.

V is TRBV6-4 and J is TRBJ1-6; 7 bases map to TRBD1. CDR1 is MRHNA and CDR2 is SNTAGT in the germline V gene. The CDR3 spans 13 residues. With V trimmed by 2 bases and J by 8 bases, 0 bases remained unmatched. CDR3 residues: CASSDDRDSPLHF. In nucleotides, the CDR3 is TGTGCCAGCAGTGACGACAGGGATTCACCCCTCCACTTT.

The chain recombines TRBV18 with TRBJ2-7, with D tentatively TRBD1 (6 bases). Trimming left V 2 bases short and J 3 bases short, with 14 bases between. The CDR3 is made up of 15 amino acids. Germline V gene lookup returns CDR1 KGHSH and CDR2 LQKENI. Here the CDR3 reads CASSPRGSSVYEQYF. CDR3 nucleotides: TGTGCCAGCTCACCAAGGGGGTCGTCGGTCTACGAGCAGTACTTC.

The CDR3 protein is CASSYGGQGSNGYTF. In nucleotides, the CDR3 is TGTGCCAGCAGTTACGGGGGACAGGGTTCGAACGGCTACACCTTC. The chain uses TRBV6-5 and TRBJ1-2, with 9 bases that match TRBD1. The junction had 9 bases not matched to a gene; V was cut back by 2 bases and J by 8 bases. CDR1 is MNHEY and CDR2 is SVGAGI in the germline V gene. This CDR3 has 15 residues.

V and J are TRBV28 and TRBJ2-3; no firm D call. The CDR3 loop spans 13 amino acids. Germline lookup yields CDR1 MDHEN and CDR2 SYDVKM. V was shortened by 4 bases and J by 2 bases, with 7 bases between the two germline ends. DNA for the CDR3: TGTGCCAGCAGTTCTACATCCACAGATACGCAGTATTTT. This codes for CASSSTSTDTQYF.

This rearrangement joins TRBV19 to TRBJ2-2, with D unclear. V was shortened by 2 bases and J by 4 bases, with 5 bases between the two germline ends. Germline lookup yields CDR1 LNHDA and CDR2 SQIVND (reference sequence). This CDR3 has 13 residues. The CDR3 bases are TGTGCCAGTAGTATACCAGTCACCGGGGAGCTGTTTTTT. Residues: CASSIPVTGELFF.

The chain has TRBV29-1 and TRBJ1-1; 9 bases line up with TRBD1. Germline CDR1 reads SQVTM; CDR2 reads ANQGSEA. The CDR3 is 16 amino acids. Losses at the gene ends were 4 bases for V and 1 base for J; bases not matched to a gene: 10. The CDR3 DNA reads TGCAGCGTTGGACCCCGGACAGGGGTTAGGAACACTGAAGCTTTCTTT. Its translation is CSVGPRTGVRNTEAFF.

This chain uses TRBV11-3 with TRBJ2-2; D is perhaps TRBD1 or TRBD2 (6 bases each). Germline V gene lookup returns CDR1 SGHNT and CDR2 YENEEA. With 3 bases removed from V and 4 bases from J, the gap between germline ends came to 18 bases. The CDR3 runs to 17 residues. The CDR3 is CASSLGGWGRGTGELFF. CDR3 DNA sequence: TGTGCCAGCAGCTTGGGGGGTTGGGGGCGCGGCACCGGGGAGCTGTTTTTT.

V gene TRBV28 combines with J gene TRBJ1-6; a possible D gene is TRBD1 (5 bases). V gave up 4 bases and J gave up 13 bases, with 17 bases separating them. The CDR3 length is 14 residues. Germline V gives CDR1 MDHEN, CDR2 SYDVKM. CDR3 protein: CASSSVRGVRPLHF. In nucleotides, the CDR3 is TGTGCCAGCAGTTCCGTAAGGGGAGTTCGGCCCCTCCACTTT.